The 15 T cell receptor beta chains in this list originate from one sample, sequenced in a study of beta chain features in type 1 diabetes (dated by TCRdb to 2016 to 2018). Library generation was performed with the immunoSEQ multiplex PCR assay. The entire amount of isolated RNA was reverse transcribed using the High Capacity cDNA Reverse Transcription Kit, so the sequenced TCRB transcripts were expressed ones. This immuneACCESS table, as held by TCRdb, lists in-frame sequences with V and J called but not all clones. Of the missing ones, under half trace to an unresolved V gene in checked studies; the others have no known cause. The sample table records over 65,000 clones; about a third of these occur just once. The ten largest clones represent 0.35% to 0.45% of the sample. The sample comprised stem cell memory CD4+ T cells from blood. The intended sense of this specimen's cell subset or site label: stem cell-like memory CD4+ T cells. These receptors came from a woman aged 18 to 35 in good health.

The rearrangement joins TRBV2 to TRBJ2-5; TRBD2 aligns across 10 bases. The V gene's germline CDR1 is SNHLY and CDR2 FYNNEI. The CDR3 has 14 amino acids. V was pared by 10 bases and J by 7 bases, with 12 bases of the junction left unmatched. The CDR3 sequence: CATNPGLATSTQYF. In nucleotides, the CDR3 is TGTGCCACCAACCCGGGACTAGCGACGTCGACCCAGTACTTC. Based on the CDR3 plus reference TRBV2 and TRBJ2-5, the full variable domain is EPEVTQTPSHQVTQMGQEVILRCVPISNHLYFYWYRQILGQKVEFLVSFYNNEISEKSEIFDDQFSVERPDGSNFTLKIRSTKLEDSAMYFCATNPGLATSTQYFGPGTRLLVL.

The chain links TRBV7-2 to TRBJ2-3; 9 positions agree with TRBD2. V lost 4 bases, J lost 0 bases, and 14 bases stayed unmatched. The CDR3 runs to 19 residues. Germline CDR1 and CDR2: SGHTA and FQGNSA. The CDR3 reads CASSWGGLAGYSSTDTQYF. CDR3 nucleotide sequence: TGTGCCAGCAGCTGGGGCGGGCTAGCGGGATACTCTAGCACAGATACGCAGTATTTT.

The CDR3 DNA is TGTGCCAGCAGCTTAGGAATGGGGGCCCAAGAGACCCAGTACTTC. This translates into CASSLGMGAQETQYF. The rearrangement links TRBV7-9 to TRBJ2-5, with D perhaps matching TRBD1 (6 bases). The germline gives CDR1 SEHNR, CDR2 FQNEAQ (reference sequence). This CDR3 has 15 amino acids. V gave up 1 base and J gave up 1 base, with 10 bases separating them. The full variable domain, its missing parts supplied by reference TRBV7-9 and TRBJ2-5, is DTGVSQNPRHKITKRGQNVTFRCDPISEHNRLYWYRQTLGQGPEFLTYFQNEAQLEKSRLLSDRFSAERPKGSFSTLEIQRTEQGDSAMYLCASSLGMGAQETQYFGPGTRLLVL.

The table lists this clone with a few counts. This chain links TRBV10-3 with TRBJ2-3; D remains unclear. Germline CDR1 and CDR2: ENHRY and SYGVKD. The V gene lost 2 bases and the J gene lost 4 bases, with 4 bases spanning the gap. The CDR3 runs to 12 residues. This CDR3 reads CAISERADTQYF. In DNA, the CDR3 is TGTGCCATCAGTGAGCGAGCAGATACGCAGTATTTT.

The chain joins TRBV7-2 to TRBJ2-7; D gene uncertain. Germline assignment: CDR1 SGHTA and CDR2 FQGNSA. There are 14 residues in the CDR3. V lost 4 bases to trimming and J lost 1 base, with 11 bases between them. CDR3 nucleotides: TGTGCCAGCAGCTCACCTACCCGATCCTACGAGCAGTACTTC. It is translated as CASSSPTRSYEQYF. The full variable domain, with the rest looked up from reference TRBV7-2 and TRBJ2-7, is GAGVSQSPSNKVTEKGKDVELRCDPISGHTALYWYRQSLGQGLEFLIYFQGNSAPDKSGLPSDRFSAERTGGSVSTLTIQRTQQEDSAVYLCASSSPTRSYEQYFGPGTRLTVT.

This clone has just a few counts. The genes are TRBV7-2 and TRBJ1-5; D call uncertain. V was trimmed by 1 base and J by 7 bases, leaving 5 bases between them. Germline loops: CDR1 SGHTA, CDR2 FQGNSA. The CDR3 spans 12 residues. DNA of the CDR3: TGTGCCAGCAGCTTAGGTGAGCAGCCCCAGCATTTT. This sequence encodes CASSLGEQPQHF.

This chain uses TRBV11-3 with TRBJ1-2; D is unresolved. CDR1 SGHNT and CDR2 YENEEA come from the germline V gene. The CDR3 is made up of 14 amino acids. The V and J ends lost 2 bases and 8 bases respectively, with 15 bases between them. The CDR3 loop is CASSLSEGSFGYTF. Written as DNA, the CDR3 is TGTGCCAGCAGCTTATCTGAGGGATCCTTCGGCTACACCTTC.

The chain joins TRBV7-2 to TRBJ1-2, with TRBD1 identical over 8 bases. Losses at the gene ends were 2 bases for V and 4 bases for J; bases not matched to a gene: 15. The CDR3 is 18 amino acids. Germline values: CDR1 SGHTA, CDR2 FQGNSA. CDR3 DNA sequence: TGTGCCAGCAGCTTAAATCGGCAGACAGGGGCTGCTGGCTATGGCTACACCTTC. Translated, it gives CASSLNRQTGAAGYGYTF.

This chain uses TRBV4-3 with TRBJ1-3; D is unresolved. The V and J ends lost 2 bases and 0 bases respectively, with 8 bases between them. The CDR3 spans 15 residues. Germline-derived CDR1 and CDR2 are LGHNA and YSLEER. CDR3 nucleotide sequence: TGCGCCAGCAGCCAATCCCCCTACTCTGGAAACACCATATATTTT. It specifies CASSQSPYSGNTIYF.

The chain recombines TRBV20-1 with TRBJ1-4; D unclear. Germline V gene sequence: CDR1 DFQATT, CDR2 SNEGSKA (reference sequence). Trimming left V 0 bases short and J 8 bases short, with 4 bases between. CDR3 length: 11 residues. CDR3 DNA: TGCAGTGCTAGAGATCGGGAAAAACTGTTTTTT. Amino acid sequence: CSARDREKLFF.

The V and J genes are TRBV5-4 and TRBJ1-2; tentative D call: TRBD1 (5 bases). Between the trimmed V and J ends, which lost 2 bases and 3 bases, there was a span of 5 bases. From germline, CDR1 is SGHNT and CDR2 YYREEE (reference sequence). The CDR3 has 12 amino acids. The CDR3 loop is CASSFRDYGYTF. CDR3 nucleotide sequence: TGTGCCAGCAGCTTCAGGGACTATGGCTACACCTTC.

The table lists this clone with a few counts. Here the CDR3 DNA reads TGTGCCACCAGCATACAGGGGCTTGGCTACACCTTC. Translation: CATSIQGLGYTF. The genes are TRBV15 and TRBJ1-2, with 7 bases identical to TRBD1. This CDR3 has 12 residues. CDR1 is LNHNV, CDR2 YYDKDF, per germline (reference sequence). The ends lost 4 bases at V and 7 bases at J; junction bases unmatched: 3.

This rearrangement joins TRBV10-3 to TRBJ2-7, with 9 bases identical to TRBD1. This CDR3 is built from 15 residues. The junction had 4 bases not matched to a gene; V was cut back by 2 bases and J by 2 bases. From germline, CDR1 is ENHRY and CDR2 SYGVKD. The CDR3 bases are TGTGCCATCAGTGAGGGGACAGGGAGGCCCTACGAGCAGTACTTC. As protein: CAISEGTGRPYEQYF.

This clone was detected a few times. This chain connects TRBV7-2 to TRBJ1-3, with D uncertain. The V gene lost 1 base and the J gene lost 11 bases, with 9 bases spanning the gap. Germline loops: CDR1 SGHTA, CDR2 FQGNSA. The CDR3 runs 12 residues. CDR3 sequence reads: CASSLDSHAIYF. The CDR3 DNA is TGTGCCAGCAGCTTAGACAGCCACGCCATATATTTT.

The rearrangement uses TRBV2 and TRBJ2-2; D gene uncertain. This CDR3 comprises 16 residues. Between the trimmed V and J ends, which lost 4 bases and 5 bases, there was a span of 17 bases. CDR1 is SNHLY and CDR2 is FYNNEI in the germline V gene. CDR3 DNA sequence: TGTGCCAGCAGTGCCCTTGATTTTCAGGCAACCGGGGAGCTGTTTTTT. Its protein product is CASSALDFQATGELFF.